The source of this T cell receptor beta chain is a study of T cells in narcolepsy. Study overall: Enrolled donors included narcolepsy type 1 or type 2 patients and healthy controls. Broader study findings: HCRT-specific and TRIB2-specific autoreactive clonotypes appeared among same-patient CSF and blood CD4+ clonotypes. Some memory CD4+ repertoires had no autoreactive clone sequences.

The table came from immunoSEQ multiplex PCR; TCRdb's copy has only in-frame clones and leaves some out. The sample lists tens of thousands of clones, approximately 87% occurring once. This clone showed up just a few times. Its target is unknown. The source material was memory (CD45RA-) CD4+ T cells from blood. The TCR originated in a human donor in good health.

The CDR3 DNA sequence: TGTGCCAGCCGTGCGTTCTACGAGCAGTACTTC. It specifies CASRAFYEQYF. V and J are TRBV28 and TRBJ2-7; D ambiguous. This CDR3 has 11 amino acids. Germline V gene sequence: CDR1 MDHEN, CDR2 SYDVKM. The V gene lost 8 bases and the J gene lost 3 bases, with 8 bases spanning the gap.